Given below is one T cell receptor (beta chain) in context. Its antigen is unknown. Among the donors, all were Caucasian adults who lived in Nashville, Tennessee. These data are taken from a study of shared clonotypes between healthy human individuals. The CDR3 covers 15 residues. J gave up 7 bases and V 0 bases, and 0 bases lay outside the gene matches. Per germline, CDR1 SGDLS and CDR2 YYNGEE. Genomic DNA per cell subset filled all wells of several immunoSEQ plates. What was sequenced on ten immunoSEQ deep assay plates was unsorted PBMC DNA. The repertoire was sequenced with immunoSEQ multiplex PCR; TCRdb's copy has only in-frame clones and lacks some. In the table there are some 450,000 clones, roughly 80% of which are singletons. Study-wide results and limits: The expectation was that sequencing depth would affect clonotype sharing among donors.

The chain links TRBV9 to TRBJ2-1; 14 positions match TRBD2. The source material was PBMCs. The TCR sequence derives from a woman aged 35 to 49 in good health. Some clones in this sample may be carry-over from other donors' samples. The CDR3 sequence is CASSVGTSGGNEQFF. CDR3 DNA: TGTGCCAGCAGCGTAGGGACTAGCGGGGGGAATGAGCAGTTCTTC.